The present TCR beta chain was sequenced within a study of cytomegalovirus exposure and HLA in healthy donors. Study-level results: With further analysis later on, most CMV-associated TCR beta chains appeared HLA-restricted.

In the PCR, 60 Vbeta and 13 Jbeta primers were used. The repertoire was sequenced with immunoSEQ multiplex PCR; TCRdb's copy has only in-frame clones and lacks some. The sample contains some 150,000 clones, about 80% of which appear only once. In regard to this clone: Antigen unknown.

The CDR3 contains 13 residues. The J segment lost 6 bases and the V segment lost 2 bases, leaving 3 bases of the junction unmatched. The germline V gene has CDR1 SGHDN and CDR2 FVKESK. This TCR was recovered from a male donor in good health and CMV-seronegative. The sequenced sample was PBMCs. The genes are TRBV14 and TRBJ1-2; 7 nucleotides match TRBD1. The CDR3 nucleotides are TGTGCCAGCAGCCAACCCGACAGGGATGGCTACACCTTC. Translated, it gives CASSQPDRDGYTF.